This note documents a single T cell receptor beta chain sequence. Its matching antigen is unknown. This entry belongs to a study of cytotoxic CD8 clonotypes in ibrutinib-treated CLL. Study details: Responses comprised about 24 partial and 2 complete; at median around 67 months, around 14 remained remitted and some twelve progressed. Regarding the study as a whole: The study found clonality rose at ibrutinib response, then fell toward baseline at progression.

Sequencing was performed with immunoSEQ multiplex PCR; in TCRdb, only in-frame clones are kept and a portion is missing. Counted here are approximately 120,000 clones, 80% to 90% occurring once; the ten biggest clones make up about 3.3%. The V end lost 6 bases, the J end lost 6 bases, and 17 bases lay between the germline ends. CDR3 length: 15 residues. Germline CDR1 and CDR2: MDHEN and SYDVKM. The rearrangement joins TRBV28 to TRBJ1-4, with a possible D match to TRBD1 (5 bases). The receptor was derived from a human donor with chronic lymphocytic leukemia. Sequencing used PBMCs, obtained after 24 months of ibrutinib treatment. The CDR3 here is CASSRGGGFHEKLFF. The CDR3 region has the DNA TGTGCCAGCAGCCGGGGGGGAGGGTTTCATGAAAAACTGTTTTTT. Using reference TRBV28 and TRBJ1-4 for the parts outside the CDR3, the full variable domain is DVKVTQSSRYLVKRTGEKVFLECVQDMDHENMFWYRQDPGLGLRLIYFSYDVKMKEKGDIPEGYSVSREKKERFSLILESASTNQTSMYLCASSRGGGFHEKLFFGSGTQLSVL.